This T cell receptor (beta chain) was sequenced for a study of T cell responses to AZD1222 COVID-19 vaccine. Study outcomes and limitations: Sampled repertoires all dated from after the peak T cell response. CD4 TCRs linked to vaccination spanned spike, dominating at 160-218 and 743-854. Spike-specific TCR breadth rose after two AZD1222 doses, and depth rose as well.

Some clones are missing from TCRdb's copy, which holds only in-frame ones; the method was immunoSEQ multiplex PCR. The sample lists under 95,000 clones, just over 85% occurring once. Germline values: CDR1 ENHRY, CDR2 SYGVKD. This CDR3 comprises 12 residues. Trimming removed 6 bases from V and 6 bases from J; junction bases left unmatched: 1. Concerning this clone itself: Its antigen is unknown.

This clonotype was obtained from an adult in good health. The chain has TRBV10-3 and TRBJ2-7, with 11 bases matching TRBD1. Material: peripheral blood, obtained on day 0 of AZD1222 vaccination. CDR3 bases: TGTGCCATCAGGGGGACAGGGGGCGAGCAGTACTTC. Residues: CAIRGTGGEQYF.